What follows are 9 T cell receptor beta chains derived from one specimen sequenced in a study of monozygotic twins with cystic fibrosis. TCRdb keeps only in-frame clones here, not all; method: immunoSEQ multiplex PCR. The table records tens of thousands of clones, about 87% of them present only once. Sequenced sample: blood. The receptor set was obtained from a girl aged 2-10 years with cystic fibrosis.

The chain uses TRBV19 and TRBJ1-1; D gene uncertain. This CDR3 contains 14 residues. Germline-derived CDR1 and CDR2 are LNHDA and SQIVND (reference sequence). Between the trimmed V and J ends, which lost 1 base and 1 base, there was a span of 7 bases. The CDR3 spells CASSIVSANTEAFF. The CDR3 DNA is TGTGCCAGTAGTATAGTTTCAGCGAACACTGAAGCTTTCTTT.

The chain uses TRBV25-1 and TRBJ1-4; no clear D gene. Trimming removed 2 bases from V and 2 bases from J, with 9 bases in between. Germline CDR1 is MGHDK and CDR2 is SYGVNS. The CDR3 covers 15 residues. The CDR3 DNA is TGTGCCAGCAGTGAAACAAGGTTCACTAATGAAAAACTGTTTTTT. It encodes CASSETRFTNEKLFF.

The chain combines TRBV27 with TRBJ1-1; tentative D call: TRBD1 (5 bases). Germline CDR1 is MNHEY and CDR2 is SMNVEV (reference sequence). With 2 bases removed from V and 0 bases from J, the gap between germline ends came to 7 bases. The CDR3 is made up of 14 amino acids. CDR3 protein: CASSLGGLNTEAFF. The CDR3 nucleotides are TGTGCCAGCAGTTTAGGGGGACTGAACACTGAAGCTTTCTTT.

CDR3 sequence reads: CASSSRLAKNIQYF. As DNA, the CDR3 is TGTGCCAGCAGCAGTCGGTTAGCCAAAAACATTCAGTACTTC. The genes are TRBV25-1 and TRBJ2-4; D is ambiguous. The CDR3 is 14 amino acids. CDR1 and CDR2 (germline): MGHDK, SYGVNS. V lost 6 bases to trimming and J lost 0 bases, with 9 bases between them. Drawing the rest from reference TRBV25-1 and TRBJ2-4, the complete variable domain is EADIYQTPRYLVIGTGKKITLECSQTMGHDKMYWYQQDPGMELHLIHYSYGVNSTEKGDLSSESTVSRIRTEHFPLTLESARPSHTSQYLCASSSRLAKNIQYFGAGTRLSVL.

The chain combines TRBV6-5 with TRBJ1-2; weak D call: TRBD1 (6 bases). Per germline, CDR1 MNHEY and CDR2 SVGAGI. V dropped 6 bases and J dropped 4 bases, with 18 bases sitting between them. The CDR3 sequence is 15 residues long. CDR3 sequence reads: CASRRNHRDTYGYTF. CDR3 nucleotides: TGTGCCAGCAGACGGAACCACAGGGACACCTATGGCTACACCTTC.

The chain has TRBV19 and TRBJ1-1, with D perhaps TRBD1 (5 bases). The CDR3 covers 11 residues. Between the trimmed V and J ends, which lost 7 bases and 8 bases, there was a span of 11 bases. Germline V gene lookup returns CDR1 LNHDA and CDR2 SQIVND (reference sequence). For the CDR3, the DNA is TGTGCCAGTATCCAGGCAGGGGAAGCTTTCTTT. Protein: CASIQAGEAFF.

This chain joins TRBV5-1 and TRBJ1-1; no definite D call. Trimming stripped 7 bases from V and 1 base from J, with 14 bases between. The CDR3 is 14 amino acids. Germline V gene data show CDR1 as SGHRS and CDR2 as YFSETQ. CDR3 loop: CASRWRAPNTEAFF. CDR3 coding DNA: TGCGCCAGCCGATGGAGGGCTCCGAACACTGAAGCTTTCTTT.

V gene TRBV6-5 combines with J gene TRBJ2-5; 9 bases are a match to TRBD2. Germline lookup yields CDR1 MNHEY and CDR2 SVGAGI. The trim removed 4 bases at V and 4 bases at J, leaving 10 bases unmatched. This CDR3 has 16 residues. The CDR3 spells CASSSLAGGQGETQYF. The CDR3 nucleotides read TGTGCCAGCAGTTCCTTGGCGGGGGGGCAAGGAGAGACCCAGTACTTC.

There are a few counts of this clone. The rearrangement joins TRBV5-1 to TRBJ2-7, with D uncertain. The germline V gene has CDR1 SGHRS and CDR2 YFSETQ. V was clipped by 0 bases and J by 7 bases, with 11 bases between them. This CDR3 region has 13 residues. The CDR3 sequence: CASSLEGSGEQYF. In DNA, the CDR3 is TGCGCCAGCAGCTTGGAAGGGTCCGGAGAGCAGTACTTC.